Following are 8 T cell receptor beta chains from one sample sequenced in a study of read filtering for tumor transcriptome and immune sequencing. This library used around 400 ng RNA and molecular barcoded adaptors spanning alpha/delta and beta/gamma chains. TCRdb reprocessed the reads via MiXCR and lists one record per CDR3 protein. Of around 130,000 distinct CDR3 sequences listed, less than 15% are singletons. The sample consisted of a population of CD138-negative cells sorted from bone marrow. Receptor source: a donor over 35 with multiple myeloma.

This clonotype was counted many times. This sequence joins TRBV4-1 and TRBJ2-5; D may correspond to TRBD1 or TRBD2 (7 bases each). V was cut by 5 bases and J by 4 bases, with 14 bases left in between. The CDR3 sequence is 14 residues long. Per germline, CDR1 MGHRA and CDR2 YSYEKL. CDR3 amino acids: CASSDQGGRETQYF. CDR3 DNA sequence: TGCGCCAGCAGCGACCAGGGGGGGAGAGAGACCCAGTACTTC.

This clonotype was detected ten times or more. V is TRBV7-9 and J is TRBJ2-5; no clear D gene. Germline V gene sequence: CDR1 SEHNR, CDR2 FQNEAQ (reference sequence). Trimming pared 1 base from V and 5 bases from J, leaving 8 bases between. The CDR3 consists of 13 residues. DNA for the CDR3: TGTGCCAGCAGCTTAGGGGGAACGGAGACCCAGTACTTC. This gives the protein CASSLGGTETQYF. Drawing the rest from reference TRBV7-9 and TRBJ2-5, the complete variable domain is DTGVSQNPRHKITKRGQNVTFRCDPISEHNRLYWYRQTLGQGPEFLTYFQNEAQLEKSRLLSDRFSAERPKGSFSTLEIQRTEQGDSAMYLCASSLGGTETQYFGPGTRLLVL.

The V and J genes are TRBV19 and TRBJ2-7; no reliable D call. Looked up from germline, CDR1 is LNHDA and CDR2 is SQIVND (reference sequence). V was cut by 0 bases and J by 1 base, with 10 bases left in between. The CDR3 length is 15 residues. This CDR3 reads CASSIENVRSYEQYF. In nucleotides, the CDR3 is TGTGCCAGTAGTATAGAGAACGTTAGGTCCTACGAGCAGTACTTC.

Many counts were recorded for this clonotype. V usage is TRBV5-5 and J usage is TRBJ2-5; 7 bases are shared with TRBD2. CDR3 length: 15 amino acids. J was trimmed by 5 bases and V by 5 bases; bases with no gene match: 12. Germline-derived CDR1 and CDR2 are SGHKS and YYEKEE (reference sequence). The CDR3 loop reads CASRLEGGSWETQYF. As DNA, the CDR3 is TGTGCCAGCAGACTCGAGGGCGGGAGTTGGGAGACCCAGTACTTC.

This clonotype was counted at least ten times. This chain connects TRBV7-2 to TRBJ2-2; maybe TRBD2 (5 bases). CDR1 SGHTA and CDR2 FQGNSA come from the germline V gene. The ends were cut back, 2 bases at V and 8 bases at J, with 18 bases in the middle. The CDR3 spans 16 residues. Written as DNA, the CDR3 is TGTGCCAGCAGCTTATCCCTGGCCGGAGGTGATGGGGAGCTGTTTTTT. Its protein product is CASSLSLAGGDGELFF.

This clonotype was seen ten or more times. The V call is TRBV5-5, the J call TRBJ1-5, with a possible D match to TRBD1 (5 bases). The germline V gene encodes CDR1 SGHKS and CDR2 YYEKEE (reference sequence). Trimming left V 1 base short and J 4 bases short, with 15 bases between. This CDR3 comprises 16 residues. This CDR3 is CASSLWRDSENQPQHF. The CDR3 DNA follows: TGTGCCAGCAGCTTGTGGAGAGACAGTGAAAATCAGCCCCAGCATTTT.

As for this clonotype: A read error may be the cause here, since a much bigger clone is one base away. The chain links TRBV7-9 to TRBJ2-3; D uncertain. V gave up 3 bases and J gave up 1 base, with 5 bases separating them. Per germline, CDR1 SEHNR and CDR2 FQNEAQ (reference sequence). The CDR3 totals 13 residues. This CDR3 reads CASSFLGTDTQYF. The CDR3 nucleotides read TGTGCCAGCAGCTTCCTAGGCACAGATACGCAGTATTTT.

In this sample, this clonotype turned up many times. The CDR3 region is CSAQVGVHEQYF. CDR3 bases: TGCAGTGCCCAGGTCGGGGTGCACGAGCAGTACTTC. The V gene is TRBV20-1, the J gene TRBJ2-7; D perhaps matches TRBD2 (5 bases). Germline CDR1 is DFQATT and CDR2 is SNEGSKA (reference sequence). With 6 bases removed from V and 5 bases from J, the gap between germline ends came to 14 bases. This CDR3 has 12 residues.